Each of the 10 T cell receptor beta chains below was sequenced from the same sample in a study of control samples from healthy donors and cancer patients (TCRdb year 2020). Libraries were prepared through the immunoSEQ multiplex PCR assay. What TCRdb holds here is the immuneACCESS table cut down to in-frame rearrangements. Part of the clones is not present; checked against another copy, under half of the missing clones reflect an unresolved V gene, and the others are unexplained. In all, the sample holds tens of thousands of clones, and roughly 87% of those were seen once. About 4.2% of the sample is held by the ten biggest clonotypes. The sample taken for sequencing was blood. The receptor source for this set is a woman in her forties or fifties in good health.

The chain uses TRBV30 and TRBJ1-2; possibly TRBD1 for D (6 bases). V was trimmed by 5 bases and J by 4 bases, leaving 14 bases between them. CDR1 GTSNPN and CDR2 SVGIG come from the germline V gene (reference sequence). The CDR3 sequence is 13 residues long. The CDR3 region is CAWGRGTSYGYTF. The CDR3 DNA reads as TGTGCCTGGGGCAGGGGCACCTCCTATGGCTACACCTTC.

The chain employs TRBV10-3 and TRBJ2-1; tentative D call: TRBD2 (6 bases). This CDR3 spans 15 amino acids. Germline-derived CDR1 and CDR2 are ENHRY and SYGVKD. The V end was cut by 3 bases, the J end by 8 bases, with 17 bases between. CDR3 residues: CAISDSAGPNDEQFF. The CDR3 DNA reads TGTGCCATCAGTGACTCGGCGGGACCAAACGATGAGCAGTTCTTC.

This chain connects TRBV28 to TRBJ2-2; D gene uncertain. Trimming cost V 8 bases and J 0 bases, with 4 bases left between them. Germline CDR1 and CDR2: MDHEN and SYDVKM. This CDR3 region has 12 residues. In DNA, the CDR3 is TGTGCCAGCCATTCGAACACCGGGGAGCTGTTTTTT. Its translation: CASHSNTGELFF. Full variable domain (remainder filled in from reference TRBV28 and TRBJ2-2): DVKVTQSSRYLVKRTGEKVFLECVQDMDHENMFWYRQDPGLGLRLIYFSYDVKMKEKGDIPEGYSVSREKKERFSLILESASTNQTSMYLCASHSNTGELFFGEGSRLTVL.

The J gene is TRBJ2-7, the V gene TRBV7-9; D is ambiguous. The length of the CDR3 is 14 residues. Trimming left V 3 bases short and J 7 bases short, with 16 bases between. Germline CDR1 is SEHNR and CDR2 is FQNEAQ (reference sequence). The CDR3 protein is CASSFVGVSPEQYF. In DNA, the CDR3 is TGTGCCAGCAGCTTCGTAGGAGTCTCCCCAGAGCAGTACTTC. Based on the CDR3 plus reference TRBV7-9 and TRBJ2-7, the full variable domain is DTGVSQNPRHKITKRGQNVTFRCDPISEHNRLYWYRQTLGQGPEFLTYFQNEAQLEKSRLLSDRFSAERPKGSFSTLEIQRTEQGDSAMYLCASSFVGVSPEQYFGPGTRLTVT.

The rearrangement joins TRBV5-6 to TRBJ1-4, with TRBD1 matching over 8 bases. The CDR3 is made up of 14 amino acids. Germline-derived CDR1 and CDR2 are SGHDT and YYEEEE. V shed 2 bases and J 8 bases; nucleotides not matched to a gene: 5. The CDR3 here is CASSFGDRREKLFF. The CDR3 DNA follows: TGTGCCAGCAGCTTTGGGGACAGGCGGGAAAAACTGTTTTTT. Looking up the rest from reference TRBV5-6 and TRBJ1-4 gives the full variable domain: DAGVTQSPTHLIKTRGQQVTLRCSPKSGHDTVSWYQQALGQGPQFIFQYYEEEERQRGNFPDRFSGHQFPNYSSELNVNALLLGDSALYLCASSFGDRREKLFFGSGTQLSVL.

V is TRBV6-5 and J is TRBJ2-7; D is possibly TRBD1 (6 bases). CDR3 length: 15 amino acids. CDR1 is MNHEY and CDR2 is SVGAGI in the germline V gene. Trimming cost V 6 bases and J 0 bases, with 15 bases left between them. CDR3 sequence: CASRMGHLVSYEQYF. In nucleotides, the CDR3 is TGTGCCAGCAGGATGGGACACCTAGTCTCCTACGAGCAGTACTTC.

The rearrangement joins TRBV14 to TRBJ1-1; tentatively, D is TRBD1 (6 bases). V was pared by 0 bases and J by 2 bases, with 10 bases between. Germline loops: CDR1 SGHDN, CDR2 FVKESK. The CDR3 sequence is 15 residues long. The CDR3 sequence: CASSQDGRGNTEAFF. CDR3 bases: TGTGCCAGCAGCCAAGATGGCAGGGGCAACACTGAAGCTTTCTTT. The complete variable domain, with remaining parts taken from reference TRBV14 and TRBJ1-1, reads EAGVTQFPSHSVIEKGQTVTLRCDPISGHDNLYWYRRVMGKEIKFLLHFVKESKQDESGMPNNRFLAERTGGTYSTLKVQPAELEDSGVYFCASSQDGRGNTEAFFGQGTRLTVV.

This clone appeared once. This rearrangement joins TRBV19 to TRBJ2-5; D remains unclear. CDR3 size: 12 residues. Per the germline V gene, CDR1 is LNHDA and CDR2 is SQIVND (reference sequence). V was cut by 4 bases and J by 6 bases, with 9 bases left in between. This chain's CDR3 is CASSTVGQTQYF. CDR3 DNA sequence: TGTGCCAGTAGTACCGTCGGGCAGACCCAGTACTTC. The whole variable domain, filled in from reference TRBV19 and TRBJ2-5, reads DGGITQSPKYLFRKEGQNVTLSCEQNLNHDAMYWYRQDPGQGLRLIYYSQIVNDFQKGDIAEGYSVSREKKESFPLTVTSAQKNPTAFYLCASSTVGQTQYFGPGTRLLVL.

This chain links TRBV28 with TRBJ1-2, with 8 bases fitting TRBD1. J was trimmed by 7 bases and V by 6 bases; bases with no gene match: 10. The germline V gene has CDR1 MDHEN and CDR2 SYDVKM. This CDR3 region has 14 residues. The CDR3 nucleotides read TGTGCCAGCAGCCGAGGGACAGGTAACGGTGGCTACACCTTC. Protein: CASSRGTGNGGYTF.

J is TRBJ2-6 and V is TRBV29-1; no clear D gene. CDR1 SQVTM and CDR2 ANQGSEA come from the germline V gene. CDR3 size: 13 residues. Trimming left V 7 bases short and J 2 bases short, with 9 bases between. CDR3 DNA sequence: TGCAGCGCTCAGGACCCTGGGGCCAACGTCCTGACTTTC. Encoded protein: CSAQDPGANVLTF.